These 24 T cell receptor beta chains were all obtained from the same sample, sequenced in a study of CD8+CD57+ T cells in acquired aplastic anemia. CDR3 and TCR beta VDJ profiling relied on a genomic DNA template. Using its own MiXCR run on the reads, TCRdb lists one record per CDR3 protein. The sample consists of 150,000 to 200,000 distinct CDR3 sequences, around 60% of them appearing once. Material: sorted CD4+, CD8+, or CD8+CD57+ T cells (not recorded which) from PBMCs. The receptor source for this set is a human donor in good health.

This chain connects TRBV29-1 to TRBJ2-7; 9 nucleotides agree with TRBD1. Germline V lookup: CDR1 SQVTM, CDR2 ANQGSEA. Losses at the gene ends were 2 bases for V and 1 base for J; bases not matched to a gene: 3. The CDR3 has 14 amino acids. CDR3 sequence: CSVEFGQGSYEQYF. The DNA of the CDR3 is TGCAGCGTTGAATTCGGACAGGGGTCCTACGAGCAGTACTTC.

The DNA for the CDR3 is TGTGCCAGCAGCCAAGATTTCGACGGAACCATCTATGGCTACACCTTC. It is translated as CASSQDFDGTIYGYTF. The chain couples TRBV14 to TRBJ1-2; D is uncertain. Trimming took 0 bases from V and 4 from J, leaving 15 bases between them. Per germline, CDR1 SGHDN and CDR2 FVKESK. The CDR3 consists of 16 residues.

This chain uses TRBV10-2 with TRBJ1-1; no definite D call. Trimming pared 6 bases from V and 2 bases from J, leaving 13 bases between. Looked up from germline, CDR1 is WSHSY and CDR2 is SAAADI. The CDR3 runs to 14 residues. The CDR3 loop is CASSPPDGNTEAFF. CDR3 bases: TGCGCCAGCAGCCCTCCAGACGGAAACACTGAAGCTTTCTTT.

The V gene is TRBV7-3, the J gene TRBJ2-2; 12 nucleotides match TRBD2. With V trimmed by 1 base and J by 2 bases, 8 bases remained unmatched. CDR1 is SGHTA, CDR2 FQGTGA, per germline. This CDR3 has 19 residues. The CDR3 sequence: CASSLRPSSGRANTGELFF. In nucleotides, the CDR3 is TGTGCCAGCAGCTTAAGACCCTCTAGCGGGAGGGCCAACACCGGGGAGCTGTTTTTT.

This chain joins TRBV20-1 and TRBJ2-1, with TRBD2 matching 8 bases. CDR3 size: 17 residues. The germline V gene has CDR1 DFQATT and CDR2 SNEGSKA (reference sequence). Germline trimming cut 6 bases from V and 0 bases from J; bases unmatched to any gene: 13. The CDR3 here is CSALGTRRSSSYNEQFF. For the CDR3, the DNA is TGCAGTGCCCTCGGGACTAGGCGTTCTAGCTCCTACAATGAGCAGTTCTTC.

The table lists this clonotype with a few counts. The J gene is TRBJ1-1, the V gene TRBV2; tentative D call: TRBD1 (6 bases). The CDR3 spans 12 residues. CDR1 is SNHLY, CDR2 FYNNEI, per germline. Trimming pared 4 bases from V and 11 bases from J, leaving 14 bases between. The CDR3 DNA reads TGTGCCAGCAGTGTCACAGGGCGAGGTGCTTTCTTT. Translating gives CASSVTGRGAFF.

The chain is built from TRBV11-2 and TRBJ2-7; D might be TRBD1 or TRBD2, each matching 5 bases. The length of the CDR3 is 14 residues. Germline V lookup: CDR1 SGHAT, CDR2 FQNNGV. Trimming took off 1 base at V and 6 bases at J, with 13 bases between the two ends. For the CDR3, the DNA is TGTGCCAGCAGCTTAGCCGGGACCCGCTTCGAGCAGTACTTC. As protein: CASSLAGTRFEQYF.

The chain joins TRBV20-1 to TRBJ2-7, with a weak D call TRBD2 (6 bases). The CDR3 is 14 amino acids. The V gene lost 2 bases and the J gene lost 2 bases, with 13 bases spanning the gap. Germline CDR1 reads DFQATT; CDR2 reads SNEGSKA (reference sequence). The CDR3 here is CSARSGGVAYEQYF. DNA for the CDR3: TGCAGTGCTAGATCGGGCGGGGTCGCCTACGAGCAGTACTTC.

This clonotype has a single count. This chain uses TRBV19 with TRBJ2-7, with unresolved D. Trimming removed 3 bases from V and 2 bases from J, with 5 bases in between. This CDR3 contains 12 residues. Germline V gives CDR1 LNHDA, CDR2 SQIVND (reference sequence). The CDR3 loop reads CASSIPPYEQYF. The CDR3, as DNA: TGTGCCAGTAGTATTCCCCCCTACGAGCAGTACTTC.

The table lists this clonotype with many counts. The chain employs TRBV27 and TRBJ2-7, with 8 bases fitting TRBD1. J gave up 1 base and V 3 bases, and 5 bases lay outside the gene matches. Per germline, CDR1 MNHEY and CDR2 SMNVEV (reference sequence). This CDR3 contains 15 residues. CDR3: CASSLGTGPSYEQYF. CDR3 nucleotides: TGTGCCAGCAGTTTGGGGACAGGACCTTCCTACGAGCAGTACTTC.

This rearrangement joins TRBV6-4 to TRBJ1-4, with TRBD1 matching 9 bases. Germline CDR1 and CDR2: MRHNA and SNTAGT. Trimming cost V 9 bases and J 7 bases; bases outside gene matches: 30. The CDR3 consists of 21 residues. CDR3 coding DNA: TGTGCCAGGGGGGGAGAAGATTCGGGACAGGGAGTTAGTAGGATTTCTGAAAAACTGTTTTTT. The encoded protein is CARGGEDSGQGVSRISEKLFF.

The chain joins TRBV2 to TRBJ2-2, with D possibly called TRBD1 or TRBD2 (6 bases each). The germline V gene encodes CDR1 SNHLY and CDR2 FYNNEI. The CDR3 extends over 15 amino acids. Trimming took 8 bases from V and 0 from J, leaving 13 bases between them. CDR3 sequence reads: CASWGAGANTGELFF. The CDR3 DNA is TGTGCCAGCTGGGGGGCTGGAGCGAACACCGGGGAGCTGTTTTTT.

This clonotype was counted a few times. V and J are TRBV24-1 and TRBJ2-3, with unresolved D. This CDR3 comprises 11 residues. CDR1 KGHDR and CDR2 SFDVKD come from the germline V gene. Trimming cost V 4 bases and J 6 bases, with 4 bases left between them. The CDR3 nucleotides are TGTGCCACCAGTGAAAGGGATACGCAGTATTTT. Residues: CATSERDTQYF.

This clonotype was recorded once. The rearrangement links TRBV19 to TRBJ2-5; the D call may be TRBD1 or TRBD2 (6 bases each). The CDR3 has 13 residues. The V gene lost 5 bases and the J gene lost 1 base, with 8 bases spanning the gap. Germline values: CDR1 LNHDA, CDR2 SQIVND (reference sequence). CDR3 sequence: CASSEGGQETQYF. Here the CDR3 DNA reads TGTGCCAGTAGTGAGGGGGGCCAAGAGACCCAGTACTTC.

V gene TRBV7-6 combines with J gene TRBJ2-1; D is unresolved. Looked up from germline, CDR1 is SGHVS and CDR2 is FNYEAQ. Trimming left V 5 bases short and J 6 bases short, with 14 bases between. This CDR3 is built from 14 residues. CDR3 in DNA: TGTGCCAGCAGCCCGTTGACCGGCGGCAATGAGCAGTTCTTC. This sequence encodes CASSPLTGGNEQFF.

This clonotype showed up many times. The CDR3 sequence is CASSLYQGANEQYF. CDR3 nucleotide sequence: TGCGCCAGCAGCTTGTATCAGGGGGCCAACGAGCAGTACTTC. V is TRBV5-1 and J is TRBJ2-7, with 8 bases lining up with TRBD1. The germline gives CDR1 SGHRS, CDR2 YFSETQ. The junction had 5 bases not matched to a gene; V was cut back by 1 base and J by 5 bases. The CDR3 runs to 14 residues.

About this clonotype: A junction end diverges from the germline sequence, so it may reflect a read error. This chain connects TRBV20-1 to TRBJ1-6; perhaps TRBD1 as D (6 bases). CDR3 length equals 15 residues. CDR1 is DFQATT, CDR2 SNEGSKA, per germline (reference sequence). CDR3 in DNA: TGCAGTGCCCGCCCAACAGGGACGACGAATTCACCCCTCCTCTTT. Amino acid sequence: CSARPTGTTNSPLLF.

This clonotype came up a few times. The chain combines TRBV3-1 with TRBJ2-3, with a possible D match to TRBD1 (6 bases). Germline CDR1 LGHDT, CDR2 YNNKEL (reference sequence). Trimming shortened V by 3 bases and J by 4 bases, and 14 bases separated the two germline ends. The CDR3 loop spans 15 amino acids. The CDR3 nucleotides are TGTGCCAGCAGCCAGTCAGGGGTGTGGGCAGATACGCAGTATTTT. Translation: CASSQSGVWADTQYF.

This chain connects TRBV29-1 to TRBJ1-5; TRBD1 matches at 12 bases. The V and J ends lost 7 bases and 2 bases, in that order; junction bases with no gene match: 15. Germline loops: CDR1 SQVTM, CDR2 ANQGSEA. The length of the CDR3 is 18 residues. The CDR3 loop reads CSGPGTGGFVDGNQPQHF. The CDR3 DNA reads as TGCAGCGGCCCCGGGACAGGGGGCTTTGTTGATGGCAATCAGCCCCAGCATTTT.

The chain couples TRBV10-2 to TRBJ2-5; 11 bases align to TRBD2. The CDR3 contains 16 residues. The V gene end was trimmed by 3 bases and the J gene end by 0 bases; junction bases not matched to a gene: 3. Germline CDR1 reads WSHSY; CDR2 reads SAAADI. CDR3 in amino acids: CASSDGTSGYQETQYF. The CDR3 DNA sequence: TGCGCCAGCAGTGATGGGACTAGCGGTTACCAAGAGACCCAGTACTTC.

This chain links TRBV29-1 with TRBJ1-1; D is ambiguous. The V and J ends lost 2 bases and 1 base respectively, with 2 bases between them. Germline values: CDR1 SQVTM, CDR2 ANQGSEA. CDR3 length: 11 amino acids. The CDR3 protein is CSVESNTEAFF. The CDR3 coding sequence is TGCAGCGTTGAATCGAACACTGAAGCTTTCTTT.

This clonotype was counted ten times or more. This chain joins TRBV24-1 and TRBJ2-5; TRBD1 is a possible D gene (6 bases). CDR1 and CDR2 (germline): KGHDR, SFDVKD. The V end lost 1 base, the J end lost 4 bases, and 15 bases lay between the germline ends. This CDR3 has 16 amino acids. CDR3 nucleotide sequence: TGTGCCACCAGTGATTTAGCGGACAGTCTGGGAGAGACCCAGTACTTC. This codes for CATSDLADSLGETQYF.

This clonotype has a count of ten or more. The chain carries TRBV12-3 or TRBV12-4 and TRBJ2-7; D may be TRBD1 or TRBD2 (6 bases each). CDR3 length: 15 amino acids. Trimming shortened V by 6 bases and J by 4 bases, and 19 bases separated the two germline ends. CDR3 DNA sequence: TGTGCCAGCAGCGAAGGAGGGGGAGTAAGATACGAGCAGTACTTC. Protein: CASSEGGGVRYEQYF.

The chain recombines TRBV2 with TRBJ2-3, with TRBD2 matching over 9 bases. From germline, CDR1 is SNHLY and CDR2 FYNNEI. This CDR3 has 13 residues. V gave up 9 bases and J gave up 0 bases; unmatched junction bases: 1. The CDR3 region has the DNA TGTGCCAGGACTAGCGGTAGCACAGATACGCAGTATTTT. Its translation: CARTSGSTDTQYF.